This TCR beta chain came from a study of Ad26.COV2.S vaccination and SARS-CoV-2 variants. This sample's treatment: over 15 received Ad26.COV2.S at low or high dose, single or two shots; roughly 5 received placebo; per-sample allocation not given. Day 63 after the first injection of vaccine or placebo was the sampling time. TCRdb's table, derived via immunoSEQ multiplex PCR, lists solely in-frame clones and lacks some. The table records about 380,000 clones, about four fifths of them present only once. This sequence originates from a person between 18 and 60 years old who received the Ad26.COV2.S COVID-19 vaccine or a placebo. The sequenced sample was peripheral blood, obtained in a trial of Ad26.COV2.S vaccine versus placebo.

The DNA for the CDR3 is TGTGCCAGCAGTTACTCGAGGGGGGAGCTGTTTTTT. This sequence encodes CASSYSRGELFF. The chain joins TRBV6-5 to TRBJ2-2; no firm D call. The CDR3 loop spans 12 amino acids. V was trimmed by 0 bases and J by 8 bases, leaving 4 bases between them. Germline loops: CDR1 MNHEY, CDR2 SVGAGI.